This T cell receptor (beta chain) appears in the sequencing data of a study of blood T cell repertoires in COVID-19. In the study overall: Collection of acute and convalescent COVID-19 samples took place in the United States, Italy and Spain. Nucleic acid was either cDNA or gDNA, and it came from T cells, B-cell-depleted T cells, or PBMCs.

The CDR3 is 14 amino acids. V was cut by 4 bases and J by 1 base, with 9 bases left in between. CDR1 is SGHTA and CDR2 is FQGNSA in the germline V gene. Authors' analysis steps: Reference gene primers were amplified, and this amplification served to estimate nucleated cell counts. TCRdb's table, derived via immunoSEQ multiplex PCR, lists solely in-frame clones and lacks some. That table is the source of V, J and clone size, and D and trimming were worked out from the DNA. The table records fewer than 120,000 clones, just over 75% of them present only once. The source is an elderly woman with acute or convalescent COVID-19. Sequencing was performed on peripheral blood. V usage is TRBV7-2 and J usage is TRBJ2-3, with a tentative D call TRBD2 (5 bases). DNA for the CDR3: TGTGCCAGCAGCTCATCCGGGGGCACAGATACGCAGTATTTT. It codes for CASSSSGGTDTQYF.